This TCR beta chain was sequenced during a study of CD8 T cells in Susac syndrome. This CDR3 has 18 residues. Trimming removed 3 bases from V and 0 bases from J, with 20 bases in between. From germline, CDR1 is MNHEY and CDR2 SMNVEV (reference sequence). Reverse transcription of roughly 0.45 to 1 ug RNA used random hexamers. Each CDR3 protein gets one entry after TCRdb re-called the immunoSEQ multiplex PCR reads with MiXCR. The table lists 250,000 to 300,000 distinct CDR3 sequences, 70% to 90% of them singletons, with 0.18% in the top ten. The receptor comes from a human donor with multiple sclerosis. Sequenced: CD8+ T cells from PBMCs. This chain joins TRBV27 and TRBJ2-5, with D possibly being TRBD1 (6 bases). The CDR3 protein is CASSFLPVWGRNQETQYF. CDR3 DNA: TGTGCCAGCAGTTTCCTCCCCGTATGGGGGCGGAACCAAGAGACCCAGTACTTC.